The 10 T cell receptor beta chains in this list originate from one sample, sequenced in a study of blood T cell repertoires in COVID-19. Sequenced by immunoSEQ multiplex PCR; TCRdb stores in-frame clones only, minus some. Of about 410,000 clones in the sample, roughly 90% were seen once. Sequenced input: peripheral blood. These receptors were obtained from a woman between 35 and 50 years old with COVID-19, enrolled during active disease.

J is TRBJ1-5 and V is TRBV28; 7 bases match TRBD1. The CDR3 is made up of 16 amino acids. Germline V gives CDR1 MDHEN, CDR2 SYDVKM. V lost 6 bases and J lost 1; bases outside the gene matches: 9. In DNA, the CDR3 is TGTGCCAGCAGCCGGGGACAGCGGCTGAGCAATCAGCCCCAGCATTTT. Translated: CASSRGQRLSNQPQHF.

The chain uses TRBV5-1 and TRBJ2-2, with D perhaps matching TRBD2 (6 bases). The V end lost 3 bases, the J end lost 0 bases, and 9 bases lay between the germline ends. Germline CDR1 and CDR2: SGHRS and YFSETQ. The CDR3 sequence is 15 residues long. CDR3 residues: CASSWGLANTGELFF. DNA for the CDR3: TGCGCCAGCAGCTGGGGACTCGCGAACACCGGGGAGCTGTTTTTT.

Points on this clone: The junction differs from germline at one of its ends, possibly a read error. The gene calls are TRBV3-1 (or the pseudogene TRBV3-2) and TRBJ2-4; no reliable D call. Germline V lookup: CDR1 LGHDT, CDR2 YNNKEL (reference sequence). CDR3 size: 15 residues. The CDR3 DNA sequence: TGTGCCAGCAGCCAAGTGTCTGAGGCAAAAAGCATTCAGTACTTC. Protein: CASSQVSEAKSIQYF.

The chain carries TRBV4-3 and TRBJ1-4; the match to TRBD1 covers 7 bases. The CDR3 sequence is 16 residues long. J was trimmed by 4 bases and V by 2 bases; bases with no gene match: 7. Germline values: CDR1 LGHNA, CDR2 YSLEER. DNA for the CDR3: TGCGCCAGCAGCCAAAGAATGGGACAGAGTAATGAAAAACTGTTTTTT. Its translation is CASSQRMGQSNEKLFF.

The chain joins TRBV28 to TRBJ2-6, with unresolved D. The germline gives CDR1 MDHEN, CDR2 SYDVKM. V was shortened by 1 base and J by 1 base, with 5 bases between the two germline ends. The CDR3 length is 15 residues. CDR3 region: CASSLSPSGANVLTF. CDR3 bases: TGTGCCAGCAGTTTATCTCCTTCTGGGGCCAACGTCCTGACTTTC.

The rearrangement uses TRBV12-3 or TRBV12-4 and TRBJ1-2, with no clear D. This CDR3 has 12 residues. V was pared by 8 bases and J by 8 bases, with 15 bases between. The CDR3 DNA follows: TGTGCCAGCGGTAATCACAGTATGGGCTACACCTTC. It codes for CASGNHSMGYTF.

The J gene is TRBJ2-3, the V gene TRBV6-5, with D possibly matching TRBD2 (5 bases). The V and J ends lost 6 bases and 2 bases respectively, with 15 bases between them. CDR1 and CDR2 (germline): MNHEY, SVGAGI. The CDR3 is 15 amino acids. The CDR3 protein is CASSLASTNTDTQYF. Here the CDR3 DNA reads TGTGCCAGCAGCCTAGCATCGACTAACACAGATACGCAGTATTTT.

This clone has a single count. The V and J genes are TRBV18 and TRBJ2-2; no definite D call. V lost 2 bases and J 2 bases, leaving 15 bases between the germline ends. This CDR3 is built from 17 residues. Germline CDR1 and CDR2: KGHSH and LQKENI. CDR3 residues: CASSPWALPANTGELFF. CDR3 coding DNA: TGTGCCAGCTCACCATGGGCCCTCCCTGCCAACACCGGGGAGCTGTTTTTT. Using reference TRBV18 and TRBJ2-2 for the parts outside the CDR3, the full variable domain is NAGVMQNPRHLVRRRGQEARLRCSPMKGHSHVYWYRQLPEEGLKFMVYLQKENIIDESGMPKERFSAEFPKEGPSILRIQQVVRGDSAAYFCASSPWALPANTGELFFGEGSRLTVL.

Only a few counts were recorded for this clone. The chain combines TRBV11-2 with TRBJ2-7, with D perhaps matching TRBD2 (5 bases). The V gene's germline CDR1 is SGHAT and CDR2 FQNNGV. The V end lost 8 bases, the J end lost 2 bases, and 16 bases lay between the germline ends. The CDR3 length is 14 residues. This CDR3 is CASQKVSGTYEQYF. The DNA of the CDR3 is TGTGCCAGCCAAAAGGTATCCGGGACCTACGAGCAGTACTTC. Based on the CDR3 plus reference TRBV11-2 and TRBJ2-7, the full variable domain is EAGVAQSPRYKIIEKRQSVAFWCNPISGHATLYWYQQILGQGPKLLIQFQNNGVVDDSQLPKDRFSAERLKGVDSTLKIQPAKLEDSAVYLCASQKVSGTYEQYFGPGTRLTVT.

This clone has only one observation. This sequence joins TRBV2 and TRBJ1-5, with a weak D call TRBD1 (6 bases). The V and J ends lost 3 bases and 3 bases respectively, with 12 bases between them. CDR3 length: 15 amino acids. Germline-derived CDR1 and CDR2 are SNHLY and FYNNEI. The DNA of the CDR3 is TGTGCCAGCAGTGAGTCAGGGGCCTTCAATCAGCCCCAGCATTTT. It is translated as CASSESGAFNQPQHF.